Reported below is one TCR beta chain. This sample is drawn from a study of blood T cell repertoires in COVID-19. Repertoires were generated with immunoSEQ multiplex PCR, while TCRdb's copy carries only in-frame clones and drops some. This sample has 150,000 to 180,000 clones, with approximately 80% found just once. This CDR3 has 13 residues. From germline, CDR1 is LNHDA and CDR2 SQIVND (reference sequence). V lost 7 bases and J lost 4, with 11 bases in between. This TCR was recovered from a man between 60 and 75 years old with acute or convalescent COVID-19. The chain joins TRBV19 to TRBJ1-3; D remains ambiguous. Sequenced: peripheral blood. The CDR3 DNA is TGTGCCAGTACCACAGTTGGAGGAAACACCATATATTTT. It yields the protein CASTTVGGNTIYF.